This section outlines one T cell receptor (beta chain) sequence together with its context. Its target is not known. The entry originates in a study of blood T cells in healthy people across ages. Study findings and constraints: No conclusive comparison of naive versus antigen-experienced cells was possible with unsorted PBMCs. Strongly correlated with naive T cell percentage was TCR beta diversity. Per million T cells, TCR beta diversity dropped about linearly as age rose.

Next came a second PCR, run for about 7 to 12 cycles, which used a sample-barcoded 5' primer along with a J-beta primer mix. Each CDR3 protein gets one entry after TCRdb re-called the 5' RACE reads with MiXCR. The sample holds more than 800,000 distinct CDR3 sequences, about 30% seen once. Per the germline V gene, CDR1 is DFQATT and CDR2 is SNEGSKA (reference sequence). This CDR3 is built from 15 residues. V lost 8 bases to trimming and J lost 4 bases; unmatched junction nucleotides: 11. Donors were systemically healthy Caucasian individuals from Russia aged 6 to 90 years. Sequenced input: blood. The chain carries TRBV20-1 and TRBJ1-5, with TRBD1 identical over 10 bases. This clonotype was sampled from a woman aged 80 or over in good health. CDR3 in DNA: TGCAGTACAACATACTCGGACAGGGGGAATCAGCCCCAGCATTTT. As protein: CSTTYSDRGNQPQHF.